This passage covers 29 T cell receptor beta chains from one sample sequenced in a study of blood T cell repertoires in COVID-19. The data were produced by immunoSEQ multiplex PCR, yet TCRdb's version contains in-frame clones alone and is incomplete. The data hold roughly 260,000 clones, with more than 85% observed a single time. Sequenced material: peripheral blood. All receptors come from a person aged 18-30 years with COVID-19, enrolled during active disease.

This clone was seen more than once but under ten times. J is TRBJ1-5 and V is TRBV6-6; 7 bases line up with TRBD1. The V gene end was trimmed by 9 bases and the J gene end by 6 bases; junction bases not matched to a gene: 11. The germline CDR1 and CDR2 sequences are MNHNY and SVGAGI (reference sequence). CDR3 length: 14 amino acids. The CDR3 sequence is CASKTGPGSQPQHF. The CDR3 DNA reads TGTGCCAGTAAGACAGGGCCCGGCAGTCAGCCCCAGCATTTT.

This chain joins TRBV19 and TRBJ2-3, with a possible D match to TRBD2 (6 bases). V was trimmed by 6 bases and J by 1 base, leaving 11 bases between them. Per germline, CDR1 LNHDA and CDR2 SQIVND (reference sequence). The CDR3 has 14 residues. CDR3: CASSGSGGTDTQYF. The CDR3 DNA sequence: TGTGCCAGTAGCGGGAGTGGCGGCACAGATACGCAGTATTTT.

V is TRBV6-4 and J is TRBJ1-6, with D possibly being TRBD1 (5 bases). This CDR3 is built from 13 residues. Germline values: CDR1 MRHNA, CDR2 SNTAGT. Trimming pared 7 bases from V and 8 bases from J, leaving 12 bases between. CDR3 nucleotide sequence: TGTGCCAGCAAAGTAGGGGCGGATTCACCCCTCCACTTT. Protein sequence: CASKVGADSPLHF.

V gene TRBV27 combines with J gene TRBJ1-5; D is unclear. CDR3 length equals 16 residues. The V end was cut by 1 base, the J end by 7 bases, with 17 bases between. Germline lookup yields CDR1 MNHEY and CDR2 SMNVEV (reference sequence). The CDR3 sequence is CASSLFPGLKGQPQHF. As DNA, the CDR3 is TGTGCCAGCAGTTTATTTCCCGGACTTAAAGGGCAGCCCCAGCATTTT.

This rearrangement joins TRBV4-3 to TRBJ1-4; unclear D gene. Trimming removed 0 bases from V and 8 bases from J, with 16 bases in between. Germline V gene lookup returns CDR1 LGHNA and CDR2 YSLEER. This CDR3 has 16 residues. The CDR3 is CASSQDGGVGGEKLFF. CDR3 nucleotides: TGCGCCAGCAGCCAAGATGGCGGGGTTGGTGGGGAAAAACTGTTTTTT.

The sample holds one count of this clone. The V and J genes are TRBV6-6 and TRBJ1-2; 11 nucleotides agree with TRBD1. CDR3 size: 15 residues. V gave up 5 bases and J gave up 4 bases; unmatched junction bases: 6. CDR1 MNHNY and CDR2 SVGAGI come from the germline V gene (reference sequence). In nucleotides, the CDR3 is TGTGCCAGCAGTCTTACCGGGACAGGGGGCTATGGCTACACCTTC. Translating it yields CASSLTGTGGYGYTF.

The rearrangement uses TRBV3-1 (or the pseudogene TRBV3-2) and TRBJ2-1; 13 nucleotides agree with TRBD2. Germline V gene sequence: CDR1 LGHDT, CDR2 YNNKEL (reference sequence). CDR3 length equals 16 residues. Trimming removed 1 base from V and 7 bases from J; junction bases left unmatched: 4. The CDR3 protein is CASSQAGTSGKNEQFF. CDR3 DNA: TGTGCCAGCAGCCAAGCCGGGACTAGCGGGAAAAATGAGCAGTTCTTC.

The chain carries TRBV29-1 and TRBJ2-2, with D unclear. Germline-derived CDR1 and CDR2 are SQVTM and ANQGSEA. The CDR3 is 12 amino acids. V was cut by 7 bases and J by 4 bases, with 10 bases left in between. The CDR3 DNA reads as TGCAGCGCCTTGGTGAGCACCGGGGAGCTGTTTTTT. This translates into CSALVSTGELFF.

V gene TRBV19 combines with J gene TRBJ2-2; D is uncertain. In germline, CDR1 is LNHDA, CDR2 SQIVND (reference sequence). Trimming cost V 1 base and J 2 bases, with 2 bases left between them. The CDR3 spans 13 residues. CDR3 residues: CASSIANTGELFF. The CDR3 DNA is TGTGCCAGTAGTATAGCTAACACCGGGGAGCTGTTTTTT.

The rearrangement links TRBV9 to TRBJ1-4, with 8 bases fitting TRBD1. Germline lookup yields CDR1 SGDLS and CDR2 YYNGEE. CDR3 length equals 13 residues. V trimming: 7 bases; J trimming: 7 bases; junction bases outside the gene matches: 6. Written as DNA, the CDR3 is TGTGCCAGCTCCTCAGGGGGCACTGAAAAACTGTTTTTT. Protein: CASSSGGTEKLFF.

V usage is TRBV6-2 or TRBV6-3 and J usage is TRBJ2-1; D may be TRBD1 (5 bases). CDR1 and CDR2 from the germline V gene are MNHEY and SVGEGT. V was pared by 5 bases and J by 8 bases, with 10 bases between. The CDR3 is made up of 12 amino acids. The CDR3 sequence: CASSQTAYEQFF. CDR3 bases: TGTGCCAGCAGTCAGACAGCCTATGAGCAGTTCTTC.

V is TRBV7-9 and J is TRBJ2-2, with D possibly being TRBD2 (6 bases). The CDR3 sequence is 15 residues long. The ends were cut back, 6 bases at V and 4 bases at J, with 15 bases in the middle. In germline, CDR1 is SEHNR, CDR2 FQNEAQ (reference sequence). This CDR3 reads CASRPASAGTGELFF. The CDR3 DNA follows: TGTGCCAGCAGGCCGGCTAGCGCAGGCACCGGGGAGCTGTTTTTT.

This chain connects TRBV11-2 to TRBJ2-7; TRBD2 aligns across 11 bases. The V segment lost 4 bases and the J segment 5 bases; nucleotides outside the gene matches: 13. Germline V gene lookup returns CDR1 SGHAT and CDR2 FQNNGV. This CDR3 spans 17 amino acids. The CDR3 loop reads CASSWNSGRALADEQYF. As DNA, the CDR3 is TGTGCCAGCAGCTGGAATAGCGGGAGGGCCCTTGCCGACGAGCAGTACTTC.

The genes are TRBV7-8 and TRBJ2-7; perhaps TRBD2 as D (6 bases). The V gene lost 10 bases and the J gene lost 0 bases, with 10 bases spanning the gap. The CDR3 is 12 residues long. Germline assignment: CDR1 SGHVS and CDR2 FQNEAQ. The CDR3 region has the DNA TGTGCCACACGGGGGAGCTCCTACGAGCAGTACTTC. It yields the protein CATRGSSYEQYF.

This clone was seen just once. The V and J genes are TRBV5-3 and TRBJ2-3; D gene ambiguous. TRBV5-3 is an ORF, with its function uncertain. V was shortened by 6 bases and J by 2 bases, with 16 bases between the two germline ends. The CDR3 consists of 15 residues. The CDR3 loop is CARTPGVSDTDTQYF. DNA of the CDR3: TGTGCCAGAACCCCTGGAGTGAGTGACACAGATACGCAGTATTTT.

This clone was seen a single time. The rearrangement links TRBV7-9 to TRBJ2-5, with a possible D match to TRBD1 (6 bases). The CDR3 extends over 15 amino acids. Deletions cut 0 bases from V and 4 bases from J, with 12 bases between. Germline assignment: CDR1 SEHNR and CDR2 FQNEAQ (reference sequence). For the CDR3, the DNA is TGTGCCAGCAGCTTAGCATGGGGGCGAGGAGAGACCCAGTACTTC. The encoded protein is CASSLAWGRGETQYF.

V gene TRBV15 combines with J gene TRBJ1-2, with D possibly being TRBD1 (6 bases). This CDR3 spans 13 amino acids. Trimming took 5 bases from V and 2 from J, leaving 9 bases between them. CDR1 and CDR2 (germline): LNHNV, YYDKDF (reference sequence). CDR3 bases: TGTGCCACCAGCCCAGACAGGAACTATGGCTACACCTTC. Protein: CATSPDRNYGYTF.

This chain uses TRBV19 with TRBJ1-5; D is unresolved. CDR1 and CDR2 (germline): LNHDA, SQIVND (reference sequence). The CDR3 runs 11 residues. Trimming took 6 bases from V and 4 from J, leaving 4 bases between them. The CDR3 sequence: CASSNNQPQHF. Here the CDR3 DNA reads TGTGCCAGTAGCAATAATCAGCCCCAGCATTTT. Full variable domain (remainder filled in from reference TRBV19 and TRBJ1-5): DGGITQSPKYLFRKEGQNVTLSCEQNLNHDAMYWYRQDPGQGLRLIYYSQIVNDFQKGDIAEGYSVSREKKESFPLTVTSAQKNPTAFYLCASSNNQPQHFGDGTRLSIL.

The V call is TRBV7-6, the J call TRBJ2-7; D perhaps matches TRBD2 (5 bases). The CDR3 covers 15 residues. The V end was cut by 1 base, the J end by 0 bases, with 10 bases between. Germline-derived CDR1 and CDR2 are SGHVS and FNYEAQ. The CDR3 DNA reads TGTGCCAGCAGCTTAGTGCTAGGGAGCTCCTACGAGCAGTACTTC. Translated, it gives CASSLVLGSSYEQYF.

V and J are TRBV27 and TRBJ1-1, with D perhaps TRBD1 (5 bases). V lost 1 base to trimming and J lost 5 bases, with 14 bases between them. The CDR3 sequence is 15 residues long. Looked up from germline, CDR1 is MNHEY and CDR2 is SMNVEV (reference sequence). The CDR3 loop reads CASSLLGRRRTEAFF. CDR3 sequence (DNA): TGTGCCAGCAGTTTATTGGGGCGGAGAAGGACTGAAGCTTTCTTT.

The chain employs TRBV24-1 and TRBJ1-3; 10 nucleotides match TRBD1. After removal of 10 bases from V and 2 bases from J, the junction contained 10 bases not matched to a gene. This CDR3 is built from 16 residues. CDR1 and CDR2 (germline): KGHDR, SFDVKD. Here the CDR3 reads CATESGTGVPGNTIYF. For the CDR3, the DNA is TGTGCCACAGAATCCGGGACAGGGGTGCCTGGAAACACCATATATTTT.

V is TRBV12-5 and J is TRBJ1-5, with a weak D call TRBD1 (5 bases). V gave up 8 bases and J gave up 4 bases, with 15 bases separating them. The CDR3 spans 14 residues. The V gene's germline CDR1 is LGHNT and CDR2 FRNRAP. The CDR3 loop reads CASSGQGGNQPQHF. The CDR3 DNA reads as TGTGCTAGTAGTGGGCAGGGAGGGAATCAGCCCCAGCATTTT.

The chain couples TRBV4-2 to TRBJ1-3; tentative D call: TRBD1 (5 bases). The germline V gene has CDR1 LGHNA and CDR2 YNFKEQ. V dropped 7 bases and J dropped 7 bases, with 8 bases sitting between them. This CDR3 spans 11 amino acids. This chain's CDR3 is CASTGPNTIYF. The CDR3 DNA is TGTGCCAGCACGGGGCCGAACACCATATATTTT.

The CDR3 nucleotides read TGTGCCAGCAGCTTAGGCCCGACTAGCGGGGCCACAGATACGCAGTATTTT. This codes for CASSLGPTSGATDTQYF. The rearrangement links TRBV11-2 to TRBJ2-3; TRBD2 agrees at 11 bases. Germline CDR1 is SGHAT and CDR2 is FQNNGV. The CDR3 is made up of 17 amino acids. V lost 1 base to trimming and J lost 2 bases; unmatched junction nucleotides: 5. The variable domain in full, completed from reference TRBV11-2 and TRBJ2-3, reads EAGVAQSPRYKIIEKRQSVAFWCNPISGHATLYWYQQILGQGPKLLIQFQNNGVVDDSQLPKDRFSAERLKGVDSTLKIQPAKLEDSAVYLCASSLGPTSGATDTQYFGPGTRLTVL.

This rearrangement joins TRBV6-1 to TRBJ2-7; 11 bases are shared with TRBD2. Trimming took 2 bases from V and 2 from J; bases not matched to a gene: 11. The germline V gene has CDR1 MNHNS and CDR2 SASEGT. The CDR3 consists of 18 residues. For the CDR3, the DNA is TGTGCCAGCAGTGAAACCACTTTCGGACTAGCGGGCACCTACGAGCAGTACTTC. This sequence encodes CASSETTFGLAGTYEQYF.

The V call is TRBV19, the J call TRBJ2-7; TRBD1 might be the D (6 bases). Germline loops: CDR1 LNHDA, CDR2 SQIVND (reference sequence). Deletions cut 0 bases from V and 4 bases from J, with 13 bases between. CDR3 length: 15 amino acids. The CDR3 DNA is TGTGCCAGTAGTATAGATGGGGGACACCAGTACGAGCAGTACTTC. It translates to CASSIDGGHQYEQYF.

This chain links TRBV6-5 with TRBJ1-1; 8 bases align to TRBD1. The V and J ends lost 4 bases and 4 bases, in that order; junction bases with no gene match: 5. The CDR3 length is 14 residues. Germline V CDR1 and CDR2: MNHEY, SVGAGI. CDR3 region: CASSSNQGATEAFF. The CDR3 DNA reads TGTGCCAGCAGTTCCAATCAGGGGGCCACTGAAGCTTTCTTT.

This chain links TRBV16 with TRBJ1-2; no reliable D call. V was shortened by 3 bases and J by 7 bases, with 15 bases between the two germline ends. Germline CDR1 is KGHSY and CDR2 is FQNENV. CDR3 length: 14 residues. CDR3 sequence (DNA): TGTGCCAGCAGCCAGGACCCAATCGGAGGTGGCTACACCTTC. This gives the protein CASSQDPIGGGYTF.

The rearrangement uses TRBV5-4 and TRBJ2-2, with D maybe TRBD1 (8 bases). The CDR3 loop spans 15 amino acids. Per germline, CDR1 SGHNT and CDR2 YYREEE (reference sequence). V was shortened by 1 base and J by 6 bases, with 13 bases between the two germline ends. CDR3 residues: CASSLKQGGPGELFF. In nucleotides, the CDR3 is TGTGCCAGCAGCTTGAAACAGGGGGGGCCCGGGGAGCTGTTTTTT. Looking up the rest from reference TRBV5-4 and TRBJ2-2 gives the full variable domain: ETGVTQSPTHLIKTRGQQVTLRCSSQSGHNTVSWYQQALGQGPQFIFQYYREEENGRGNFPPRFSGLQFPNYSSELNVNALELDDSALYLCASSLKQGGPGELFFGEGSRLTVL.